This is a list of T cell receptor beta chains from one sample in a study of liver allograft versus peripheral blood T cells. TCRdb fed the reads into MiXCR, producing one record per CDR3 protein. The profile shows more than 1,500 distinct CDR3 sequences, about 17% of them singletons. The receptor set was obtained from a human patient who had a liver transplant. Some T cells may possibly be graft donor cells. Each CDR3 is given with its conserved first and last residue. A D gene is named only where the DNA matches it firmly. Not all rows give a size; the values are once, few, many and, for expanded clones, a class.

v_gene	abundance	j_gene	d_gene	CDR3nt	CDR3aa
TRBV5-1	few	TRBJ1-4	-	TGCGCCAGCAGCTTCGGGAATGAAAAACTGTTTTTT	CASSFGNEKLFF
TRBV7-9	few	TRBJ2-7	-	TGTGCCAGCAGCTGGACGGGTTCGTACGAGCAGTACTTC	CASSWTGSYEQYF
TRBV5-1	-	TRBJ2-1	-	TGCGCCAGCAGCGAGGAGGCGGAGTACAATGAGCAGTTCTTC	CASSEEAEYNEQFF
TRBV6-2/TRBV6-3	medium-sized	TRBJ2-7	-	TGTGCCAGCACCCACAGGACCAACAGGGTCTTGCCCTACGAGCAGTACTTC	CASTHRTNRVLPYEQYF
TRBV15	many	TRBJ2-1	TRBD2	TGTGCCACCAGCAGAGAGGTTGGTAGCGGGGGGTTTGAGCAGTTCTTC	CATSREVGSGGFEQFF
TRBV6-5	few	TRBJ2-7	-	TGTGCCAGCATGGTGGGGAGCGTGGGCACCTACGAGCAGTACTTC	CASMVGSVGTYEQYF
TRBV20-1	medium-sized	TRBJ1-5	-	TGCAGTGCTCCGGGACTACGCAATCAGCCCCAGCATTTT	CSAPGLRNQPQHF
TRBV2	medium-sized	TRBJ1-4	-	TGTGCCAGCAGAACAAGATCAACTAATGAAAAACTGTTTTTT	CASRTRSTNEKLFF
TRBV11-2	medium-sized	TRBJ2-2	-	TGTGCCAGCAGCTTAGAAAGACTCACCGGGGAGCTGTTTTTT	CASSLERLTGELFF
TRBV27	medium-sized	TRBJ1-4	-	TGTGCCAGCAGTTTCCAGGGAACTAATGAAAAACTGTTTTTT	CASSFQGTNEKLFF
TRBV12-3/TRBV12-4	-	TRBJ2-2	-	TGTGCCAGCAGTTTGGGGCAGGGGCCCACCGGGGAGCTGTTTTTT	CASSLGQGPTGELFF
TRBV12-3/TRBV12-4	medium-sized	TRBJ2-7	TRBD2	TGTGCCAGCAGTTTATACGGGACTAGCGGGAAAAGGACCTACGAGCAGTACTTC	CASSLYGTSGKRTYEQYF
TRBV5-6	many	TRBJ2-1	-	TGTGCCAGCAATGCTCGGAGTGGGGTTAGCTCCTACAATGAGCAGTTCTTC	CASNARSGVSSYNEQFF
TRBV27	many	TRBJ2-6	-	TGTGCCAGCAGTTTATTGAAGGGTTCCTCTGGGGCCAACGTCCTGACTTTC	CASSLLKGSSGANVLTF
TRBV5-1	few	TRBJ1-6	-	TGCGCCAGCAGCTCTGGACCCACGGGGCAGGATTCACCCCTCCACTTT	CASSSGPTGQDSPLHF
TRBV19	few	TRBJ1-4	TRBD1	TGTGCCAGTAGTATTTCTTTCAGGGGGCGAGAAAAACTGTTTTTT	CASSISFRGREKLFF
TRBV6-5	medium-sized	TRBJ2-1	-	TGTGCCAGCAGTTACCCAAATGGGTATGAGCAGTTCTTC	CASSYPNGYEQFF
TRBV6-6	many	TRBJ2-2	TRBD2	TGTGCCAGCAGTTACTCGGGACTAGCGGGAGGGCCGCGCGGGGAGCTGTTTTTT	CASSYSGLAGGPRGELFF
TRBV7-9	few	TRBJ2-2	TRBD1	TGTGCCAGCGATGCTCAGGGGGTGTGGGAGCTGTTTTTT	CASDAQGVWELFF
TRBV5-6	few	TRBJ1-2	-	TGTGCCAGCAGCTTAGTGGGGCATAGGGGAGGCTACACCTTC	CASSLVGHRGGYTF
TRBV19	few	TRBJ2-7	-	TGTGCCAGTAGTAGGGACCGTTACGAGCAGTACTTC	CASSRDRYEQYF
TRBV30	-	TRBJ1-6	TRBD1	TGTGCCTGGAGTGGACAGGGCAGCGACGATTCACCCCTCCACTTT	CAWSGQGSDDSPLHF
TRBV19	-	TRBJ1-5	-	TGTGCCAGTAGTGGGTTAAATCAGCCCCAGCATTTT	CASSGLNQPQHF
TRBV18	medium-sized	TRBJ1-2	-	TGTGCCAGCTCACCACTGTTGGGGGATCGTAAGGGCTACACCTTC	CASSPLLGDRKGYTF
TRBV6-1	medium-sized	TRBJ1-1	TRBD1	TGTGCCAGCAGTGTCACAGGGGATGTCACTGAAGCTTTCTTT	CASSVTGDVTEAFF
TRBV20-1	medium-sized	TRBJ2-1	TRBD2	TGCAGTATTACCGGGCGGGAGGGGTATGAGCAGTTCTTC	CSITGREGYEQFF
TRBV5-4	medium-sized	TRBJ2-7	-	TGTGCCAGCAGCTTGGGGACATACGAGCAGTACTTC	CASSLGTYEQYF
TRBV18	few	TRBJ2-5	-	TGTGCCAGCTCATCCAACAGGGAAGAGACCCAGTACTTC	CASSSNREETQYF
TRBV19	large	TRBJ1-5	-	TGTGCCAGTAGTACCCCGGGAGGGGTTGACAATCAGCCCCAGCATTTT	CASSTPGGVDNQPQHF
TRBV6-1	-	TRBJ2-7	TRBD1	TGTGCCAGCAGGCCGGGACAGGGAGTATATTTGCAGTACTTC	CASRPGQGVYLQYF
TRBV6-6	medium-sized	TRBJ2-3	TRBD1	TGTGCCAGCAGACCTCAATCCGGACAGGGGTCCACAGATACGCAGTATTTT	CASRPQSGQGSTDTQYF